Sequencing of this T cell receptor (beta chain) was carried out in a study of T-cell memory formation after mild COVID-19. Overall study findings and caveats: Balance between CD4 and CD8 was seen in clones contracting day 15 to 85, and a CD4+ lean was seen in later expanders.

Germline CDR1 SGHTA, CDR2 FQGTGA. The V segment lost 3 bases and the J segment 0 bases; nucleotides outside the gene matches: 2. The CDR3 is 16 amino acids. This clonotype was observed at least ten times. The antigen remains undetermined. It was 5'RACE with constant-segment primers that produced the TCR alpha and TCR beta cDNA libraries, which carried sample barcodes and UMIs. TCRdb re-called the 5' RACE reads with MiXCR, one entry per CDR3 protein. This sample has around 300,000 distinct CDR3 sequences, with approximately 14% found just once. The J gene is TRBJ2-1, the V gene TRBV7-3; 10 bases are shared with TRBD2. Material: PBMCs or a T cell subset sorted from them (not recorded which). The sequence was collected from a man in his late teens or twenties who had mild COVID-19 (a few samples of this study predate the infection). Cell type and time point are not known. The CDR3 DNA sequence: TGTGCCAGCAGCTTTTCTAGCGGGGGCTCCTACAATGAGCAGTTCTTC. Its protein product is CASSFSSGGSYNEQFF.